This TCR beta chain was identified during a study of T-cell reconstitution after alpha-beta-depleted transplantation in children. This clonotype was observed a few times. Its specificity is not known. Study results and limitations: The origin of alpha-beta T cells about two months after transplant was reportedly several hundred expanded graft clones. Newly generated T cells supplied most T-cell counts and diversity one year post-transplant. The high TCRbeta diversity at day 60 in some patients came from surviving recipient T cells and thymic progenitors.

Preparation of the TCRbeta library involved a method that used unique molecular identifiers. TCRdb used MiXCR to reprocess the PCR reads, holding one entry per CDR3 protein. The repertoire includes under 450,000 distinct CDR3 sequences, 15% to 20% of them detected once, and over 25% sits in the top ten. Between the trimmed V and J ends, which lost 0 bases and 1 base, there was a span of 10 bases. Germline CDR1 and CDR2: DFQATT and SNEGSKA (reference sequence). The CDR3 contains 15 residues. The receptor comes from a boy in the first two years of life who had a stem cell transplant for Wiskott-Aldrich syndrome, so the T cells may come from the graft donor. Sequencing was performed on PBMCs, mostly from graft donor cells, taken 360 days after TCRalphabeta/CD19-depleted stem cell transplant. The chain carries TRBV20-1 and TRBJ2-1; weak D call: TRBD2 (6 bases). CDR3 in amino acids: CSARDVGSSYNEQFF. In nucleotides, the CDR3 is TGCAGTGCTAGAGACGTCGGGAGTTCCTACAATGAGCAGTTCTTC.